This entry concerns a single TCR beta chain. Patients of the Seattle cohort, enrolled during active infection, were followed longitudinally. The data are from a study of blood T cell repertoires in COVID-19. Across the study: Both acute and convalescent COVID-19 samples were obtained from the United States, Italy and Spain. Sources were T cells, B-cell-depleted T cells, or PBMCs; the material itself was cDNA or gDNA.

The method was immunoSEQ multiplex PCR; TCRdb's version includes in-frame clones alone and lacks a portion of them. The sample lists approximately 70,000 clones; approximately 91% were seen once. The CDR3 has 14 residues. The rearrangement links TRBV21-1 to TRBJ1-1. TRBV21-1 is flagged as a pseudogene. This clonotype was obtained from a man aged 45-60 years with COVID-19, enrolled during active disease. Sequenced: peripheral blood. The CDR3 bases are TGTGCCAGCAGCAAACGCGAGGGGAACACTGAAGCTTTCTTT. It is translated as CASSKREGNTEAFF.